This is a list of T cell receptor beta chains from one sample in a study of cytomegalovirus exposure and HLA in healthy donors. TCRdb's table, derived via immunoSEQ multiplex PCR, lists solely in-frame clones and lacks some. The sample holds about 120,000 clones, around two thirds seen once. Sample: PBMCs. The receptors here all came from a woman in her thirties or forties in good health and CMV-seropositive. The CDR3 runs from the conserved cysteine through the conserved F or W. The order of the fields is J gene, V gene, clone size, D gene, CDR3 protein, CDR3 DNA. A D gene is named only where the DNA matches it firmly. Some rows mark clone size as missing; the rest say once, few, many or name a class of expanded clone.

TRBJ1-2 TRBV9 - TRBD1 CASSVPGGDYGYTF TGTGCCAGCAGCGTACCAGGGGGAGACTATGGCTACACCTTC
TRBJ1-5 TRBV7-8 - - CASSSPTGDSNQPQHF TGTGCCAGCAGCTCCCCCACGGGGGATAGCAATCAGCCCCAGCATTTT
TRBJ2-1 TRBV4-3 many TRBD2 CASSQDLAGGSYNEQFF TGCGCCAGCAGCCAAGATCTAGCGGGAGGCTCCTACAATGAGCAGTTCTTC
TRBJ2-2 TRBV28 - TRBD2 CASNQAGDTGELFF TGTGCCAGCAACCAAGCGGGAGACACCGGGGAGCTGTTTTTT
TRBJ2-7 TRBV2 - - CASTDLVSEQYF TGTGCCAGCACCGACCTAGTATCCGAGCAGTACTTC
TRBJ2-1 TRBV7-8 - TRBD2 CASSRRDSGRANNEQFF TGTGCCAGCAGCCGCCGGGATAGCGGGAGGGCCAACAATGAGCAGTTCTTC
TRBJ1-5 TRBV19 - - CASSMERGREPQHF TGTGCCAGTAGTATGGAACGGGGGAGAGAGCCCCAGCATTTT
TRBJ1-1 TRBV2 few - CASSEILVAFF TGTGCCAGCAGTGAAATCTTAGTCGCTTTCTTT
TRBJ1-1 TRBV6-6 - - CASSYHRVVEDTEAFF TGTGCCAGCAGTTACCACAGGGTTGTAGAGGACACTGAAGCTTTCTTT
TRBJ2-7 TRBV2 few - CASKTTWEQYF TGTGCCAGCAAGACGACTTGGGAGCAGTACTTC
TRBJ1-5 TRBV7-9 - TRBD1 CASSRTGGDQPQHF TGTGCCAGCAGCCGGACAGGGGGCGATCAGCCCCAGCATTTT